This T cell receptor (beta chain) came from a study of control samples from healthy donors and cancer patients (dated by TCRdb to the early 2020s). The germline V gene yields SGHTA for CDR1 and FQGNSA for CDR2. The CDR3 sequence holds 14 residues, the cysteine and phenylalanine included. Only CDR3 DNA remains: 42 bases, in frame from the first base. V loses 6 bases of germline sequence and J loses 0 bases, and the interval between the two ends is 11 bases. In regard to this clone: It has no known antigen specificity. Base-call qualities are not available, and no considerably larger clone is one nucleotide away.

Library preparation was by the immunoSEQ multiplex PCR assay. In TCRdb, the immuneACCESS table is reduced to in-frame sequences with V and J assigned. These tables do not hold every clone; where another copy was compared, an unresolved V gene accounts for under half, and the others remain unexplained. This sample lists over 150,000 clones; around 95% were detected once. About 5.6% of the sample is in the top ten clones. The TCR sequence derives from a middle-aged man in good health. The rearrangement combines TRBV7-2 with TRBJ1-2; no confident D gene assignment can be made. Sample: blood. The CDR3 corresponds to CASRPGSANYGYTF. DNA sequence: TGTGCCAGCAGACCCGGGAGTGCTAACTATGGCTACACCTTC.